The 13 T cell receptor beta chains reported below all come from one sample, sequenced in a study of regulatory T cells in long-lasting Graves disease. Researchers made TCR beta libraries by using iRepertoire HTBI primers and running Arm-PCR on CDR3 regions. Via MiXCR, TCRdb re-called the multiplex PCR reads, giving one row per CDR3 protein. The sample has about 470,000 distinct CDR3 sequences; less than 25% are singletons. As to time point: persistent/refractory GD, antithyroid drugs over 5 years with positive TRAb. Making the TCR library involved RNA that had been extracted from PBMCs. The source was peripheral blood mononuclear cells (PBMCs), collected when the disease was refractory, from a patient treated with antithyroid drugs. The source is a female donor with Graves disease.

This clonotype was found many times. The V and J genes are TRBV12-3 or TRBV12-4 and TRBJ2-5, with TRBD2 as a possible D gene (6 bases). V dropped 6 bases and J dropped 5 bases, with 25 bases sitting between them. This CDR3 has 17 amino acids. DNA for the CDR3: TGTGCCAGCAGCCGTAGGGCCGGGGACGGGGGATGGGAGACCCAGTACTTC. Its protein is CASSRRAGDGGWETQYF.

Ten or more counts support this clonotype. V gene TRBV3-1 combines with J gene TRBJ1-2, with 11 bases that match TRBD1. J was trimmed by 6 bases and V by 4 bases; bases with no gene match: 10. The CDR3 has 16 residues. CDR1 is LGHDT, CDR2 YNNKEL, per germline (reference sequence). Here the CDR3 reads CASSPSGTGGINGYTF. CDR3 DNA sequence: TGTGCCAGCAGCCCGTCCGGGACAGGGGGTATTAATGGCTACACCTTC.

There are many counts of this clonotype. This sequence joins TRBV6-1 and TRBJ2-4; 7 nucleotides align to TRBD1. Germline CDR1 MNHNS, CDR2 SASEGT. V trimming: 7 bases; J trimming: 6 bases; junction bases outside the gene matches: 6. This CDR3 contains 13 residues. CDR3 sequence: CASKDRDRNIQYF. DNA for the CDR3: TGTGCCAGCAAAGACCGGGACAGAAACATTCAGTACTTC.

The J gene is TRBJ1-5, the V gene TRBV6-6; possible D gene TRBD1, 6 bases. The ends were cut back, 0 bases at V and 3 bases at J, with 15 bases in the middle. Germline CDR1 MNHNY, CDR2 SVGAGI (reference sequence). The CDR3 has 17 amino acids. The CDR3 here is CASSYSEEGGLNQPQHF. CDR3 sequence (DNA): TGTGCCAGCAGTTACTCCGAAGAGGGGGGCCTCAATCAGCCCCAGCATTTT.

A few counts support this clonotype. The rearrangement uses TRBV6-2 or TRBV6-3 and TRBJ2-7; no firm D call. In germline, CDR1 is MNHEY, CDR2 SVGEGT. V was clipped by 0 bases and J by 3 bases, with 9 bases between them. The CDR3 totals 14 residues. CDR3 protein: CASSYSKPGYEQYF. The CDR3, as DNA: TGTGCCAGCAGTTACTCGAAGCCTGGCTACGAGCAGTACTTC.

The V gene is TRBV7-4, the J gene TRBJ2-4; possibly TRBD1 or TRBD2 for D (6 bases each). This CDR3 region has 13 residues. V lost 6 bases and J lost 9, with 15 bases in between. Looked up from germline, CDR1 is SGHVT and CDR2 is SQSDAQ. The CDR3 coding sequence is TGTGCCAGCAGATCAGGGGAGGCTGGCATTCAGTACTTC. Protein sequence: CASRSGEAGIQYF.

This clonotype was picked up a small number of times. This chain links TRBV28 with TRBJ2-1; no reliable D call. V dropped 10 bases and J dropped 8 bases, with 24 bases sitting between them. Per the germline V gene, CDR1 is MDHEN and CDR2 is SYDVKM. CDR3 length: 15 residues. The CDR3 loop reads CANLETPDPVDEQFF. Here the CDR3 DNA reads TGTGCCAACCTAGAGACACCCGATCCGGTGGATGAGCAGTTCTTC.

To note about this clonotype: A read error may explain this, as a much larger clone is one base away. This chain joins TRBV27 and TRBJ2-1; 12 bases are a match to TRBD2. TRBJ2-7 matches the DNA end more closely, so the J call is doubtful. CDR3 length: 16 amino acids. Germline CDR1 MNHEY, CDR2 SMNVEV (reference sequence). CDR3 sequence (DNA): TGTGCCAGCAGTTCCCTAGCGGGAGGGGCCTACAATGAGCAGTACTTC. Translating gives CASSSLAGGAYNEQYF.

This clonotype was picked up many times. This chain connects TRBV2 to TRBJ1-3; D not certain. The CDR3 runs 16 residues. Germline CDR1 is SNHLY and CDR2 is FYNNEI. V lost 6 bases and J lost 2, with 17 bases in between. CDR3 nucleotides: TGTGCCAGCAGGAGTGGACGGGCGTCGACTGGAAACACCATATATTTT. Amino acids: CASRSGRASTGNTIYF.

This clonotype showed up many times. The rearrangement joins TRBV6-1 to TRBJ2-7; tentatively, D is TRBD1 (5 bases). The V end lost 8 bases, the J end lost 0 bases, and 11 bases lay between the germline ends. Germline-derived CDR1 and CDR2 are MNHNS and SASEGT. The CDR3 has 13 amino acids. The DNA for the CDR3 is TGTGCCAGCTCGGACAAGACCTCCTACGAGCAGTACTTC. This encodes CASSDKTSYEQYF.

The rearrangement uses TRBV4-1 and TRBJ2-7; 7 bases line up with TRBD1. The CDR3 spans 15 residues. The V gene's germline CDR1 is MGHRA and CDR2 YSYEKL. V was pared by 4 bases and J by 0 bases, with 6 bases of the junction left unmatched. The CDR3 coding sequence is TGCGCCAGCAGCCTCCCCGGGACAGACTCCTACGAGCAGTACTTC. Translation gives CASSLPGTDSYEQYF.

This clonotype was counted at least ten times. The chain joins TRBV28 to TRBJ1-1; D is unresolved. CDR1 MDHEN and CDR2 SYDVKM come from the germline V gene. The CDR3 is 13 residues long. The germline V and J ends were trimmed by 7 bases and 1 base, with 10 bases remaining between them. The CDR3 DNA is TGTGCCAGCACCCGTATGGGGAACACTGAAGCTTTCTTT. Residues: CASTRMGNTEAFF.

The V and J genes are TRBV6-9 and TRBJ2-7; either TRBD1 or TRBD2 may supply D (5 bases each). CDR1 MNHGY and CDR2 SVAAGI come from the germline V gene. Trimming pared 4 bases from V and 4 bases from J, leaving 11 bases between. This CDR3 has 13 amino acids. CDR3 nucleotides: TGTGCCAGCAGTTGGGACCGGGAATACGAGCAGTACTTC. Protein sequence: CASSWDREYEQYF.